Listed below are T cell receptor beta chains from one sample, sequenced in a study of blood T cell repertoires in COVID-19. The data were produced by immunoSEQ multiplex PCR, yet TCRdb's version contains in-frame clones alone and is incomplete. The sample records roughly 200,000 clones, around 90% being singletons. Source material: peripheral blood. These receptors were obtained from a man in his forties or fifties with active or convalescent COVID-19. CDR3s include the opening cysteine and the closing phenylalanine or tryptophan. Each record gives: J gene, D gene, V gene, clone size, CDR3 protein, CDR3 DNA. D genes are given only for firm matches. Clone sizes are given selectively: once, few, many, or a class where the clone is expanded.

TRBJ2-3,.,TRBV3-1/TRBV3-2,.,CASSQTTVNTDTQYF,TGTGCCAGCAGCCAAACGACAGTAAACACAGATACGCAGTATTTT
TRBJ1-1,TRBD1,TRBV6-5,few,CASIVDRVVSEAFF,TGTGCCAGCATAGTAGACAGGGTTGTATCTGAAGCTTTCTTT
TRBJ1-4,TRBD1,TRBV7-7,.,CASSKGQGYGEKLFF,TGTGCTAGCAGCAAAGGACAGGGGTACGGTGAAAAACTGTTTTTT
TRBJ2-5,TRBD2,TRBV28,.,CASSSPYIGGLKTQYF,TGTGCCAGCAGTTCCCCGTATATCGGGGGGTTGAAGACCCAGTACTTC
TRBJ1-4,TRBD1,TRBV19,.,CASEGQGNEKLFF,TGTGCCAGCGAGGGACAGGGAAATGAAAAACTGTTTTTT
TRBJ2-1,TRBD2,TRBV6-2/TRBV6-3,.,CASSLRVHVGASGGPYNEQFF,TGTGCCAGCAGCTTACGGGTTCATGTGGGAGCTAGCGGGGGCCCTTACAATGAGCAGTTCTTC
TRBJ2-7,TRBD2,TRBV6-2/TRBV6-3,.,CASSFLTWTSGGTYEQYF,TGTGCCAGCAGTTTCCTCACCTGGACTAGCGGGGGGACCTACGAGCAGTACTTC
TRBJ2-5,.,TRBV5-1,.,CASSLGGSGMETQYF,TGCGCCAGCAGCTTGGGAGGTTCTGGAATGGAGACCCAGTACTTC
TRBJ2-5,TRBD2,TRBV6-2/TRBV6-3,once,CASGRGVETQYF,TGTGCCAGCGGCCGGGGGGTTGAGACCCAGTACTTC
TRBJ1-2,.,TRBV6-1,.,CASSEVLIGGYTF,TGTGCCAGCAGTGAAGTCCTTATCGGGGGCTACACCTTC
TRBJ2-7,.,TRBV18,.,CASSPDRLEQYF,TGTGCCAGCTCACCTGACAGGCTCGAGCAGTACTTC
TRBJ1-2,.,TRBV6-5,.,CASRKASHRAGYTF,TGTGCCAGCAGAAAAGCATCCCACAGGGCTGGCTACACCTTC
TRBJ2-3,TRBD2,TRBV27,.,CASSPGTSGGTSDTQYF,TGTGCCAGCAGTCCCGGGACTAGCGGGGGGACCTCAGATACGCAGTATTTT
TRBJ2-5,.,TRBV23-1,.,CASSQSKDNWETQYF,TGCGCCAGCAGTCAATCGAAGGACAATTGGGAGACCCAGTACTTC
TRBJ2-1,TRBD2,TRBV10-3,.,CAISSRTSGGYNEQFF,TGTGCCATCAGTTCCCGGACTAGCGGGGGGTACAATGAGCAGTTCTTC
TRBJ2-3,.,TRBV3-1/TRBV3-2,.,CASSQVSGTQYF,TGTGCCAGCAGCCAAGTATCCGGTACGCAGTATTTT
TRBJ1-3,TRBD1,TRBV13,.,CASFFVGQAFSGNTIYF,TGTGCCAGCTTTTTCGTTGGACAGGCCTTCTCTGGAAACACCATATATTTT
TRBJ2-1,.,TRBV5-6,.,CASRKPTGGGSEQFF,TGTGCCAGCAGAAAACCTACCGGAGGGGGCAGTGAGCAGTTCTTC
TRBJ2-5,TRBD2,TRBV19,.,CAGGPLAGFKERVGETQYF,TGTGCCGGGGGGCCACTAGCGGGTTTCAAAGAACGGGTTGGAGAGACCCAGTACTTC
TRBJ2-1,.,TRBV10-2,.,CASSRLDQQFF,TGCGCCAGCAGTCGACTAGACCAGCAGTTCTTC
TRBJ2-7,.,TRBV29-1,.,CSAERQESYEQYF,TGCAGCGCCGAAAGACAGGAGAGCTACGAGCAGTACTTC
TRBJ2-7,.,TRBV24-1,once,CATSQSYRSEQYF,TGTGCCACCAGTCAGTCCTACCGGAGCGAGCAGTACTTC
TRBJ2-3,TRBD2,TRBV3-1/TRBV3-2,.,CASSQDTLLAGGTTDTQYF,TGTGCCAGCAGCCAAGACACCTTACTAGCGGGGGGAACCACAGATACGCAGTATTTT
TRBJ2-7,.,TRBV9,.,CASSVAGGLSYEQYF,TGTGCCAGCAGCGTAGCTGGGGGACTCTCCTACGAGCAGTACTTC
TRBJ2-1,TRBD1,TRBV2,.,CASRDRGFYNEQFF,TGTGCCAGCAGGGACAGGGGATTCTACAATGAGCAGTTCTTC
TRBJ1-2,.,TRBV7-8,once,CASSSSSRGEYGYTF,TGTGCCAGCAGCTCCTCCTCCAGGGGAGAATATGGCTACACCTTC
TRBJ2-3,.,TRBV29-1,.,CSVEELGVPDTQYF,TGCAGCGTTGAAGAACTGGGAGTCCCAGATACGCAGTATTTT
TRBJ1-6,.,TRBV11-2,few,CASSLRDSYNSPLHF,TGTGCCAGCAGCTTGAGGGACTCCTATAATTCACCCCTCCACTTT
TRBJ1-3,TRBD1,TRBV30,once,CAWSLQGRGNTIYF,TGTGCCTGGAGTCTACAGGGGCGAGGAAACACCATATATTTT
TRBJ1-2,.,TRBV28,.,CASSLTANLGGYTF,TGTGCCAGCAGTTTGACAGCAAATTTGGGGGGCTACACCTTC
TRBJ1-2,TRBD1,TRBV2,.,CASREVRGRAGYTF,TGTGCCAGCAGGGAGGTGAGGGGGCGCGCTGGCTACACCTTC
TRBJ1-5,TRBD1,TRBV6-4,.,CASRTLHRGLEQPQHF,TGTGCCAGCAGGACCCTTCACAGGGGGCTAGAGCAGCCCCAGCATTTT
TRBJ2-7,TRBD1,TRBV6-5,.,CASRVGQGPYEQYF,TGTGCCAGCAGAGTTGGACAGGGCCCCTACGAGCAGTACTTC